This T cell receptor beta chain was found in a study of post-analysis software for immune sequencing data. TCR beta cDNA libraries had unique molecular identifiers. TCRdb ran MiXCR on the PCR reads and lists one entry per CDR3 protein. The sample lists hundreds of thousands of distinct CDR3 sequences; roughly three fifths were seen once. Worth noting for this clonotype: The antigen is unknown.

Study outcomes and limitations: Elevated frequency relative to controls characterized roughly five TRBV segments in patients, TRBV5-6, TRBV5-1 and TRBV20-1 among them.

This CDR3 has 14 residues. The V end was cut by 3 bases, the J end by 4 bases, with 10 bases between. Germline V gene data show CDR1 as MNHEY and CDR2 as SMNVEV (reference sequence). The sequenced sample consisted of blood. The chain employs TRBV27 and TRBJ1-5; possible D gene TRBD1, 5 bases. The sequence was collected from a girl aged 2-15 years with multiple sclerosis. CDR3 bases: TGTGCCAGCAGTTTTCTAGGGGAGAATCAGCCCCAGCATTTT. Translation: CASSFLGENQPQHF.